This T cell receptor beta chain is drawn from a study of blood T cells in healthy people across ages. There are a few counts of this clonotype. No antigen is known for it. Using a J-beta primer mix together with a sample-barcoded 5' primer, a second PCR was run for roughly 6 to 11 cycles. TCRdb fed the 5' RACE reads into MiXCR, producing one record per CDR3 protein. The repertoire holds 550,000 to 750,000 distinct CDR3 sequences, 21% seen once, with roughly 3.6% in the top ten. General observations from the study: PBMC samples, being unsorted, prevented any conclusive comparison of naive and antigen-experienced cells. Naive CD4+ cells and diversity were both higher in long-lived donors than in aged donors. In the absence of known donor CMV status, changes in expanded clonotypes were possibly confounded.

The receptor comes from a man in his sixties or seventies in good health. Sequencing was performed on blood.

CDR3 in amino acids: CASKGTGIDEQFF. The CDR3 nucleotides are TGTGCCAGCAAGGGGACAGGGATCGATGAGCAGTTCTTC. This chain links TRBV6-5 with TRBJ2-5, with TRBD1 identical over 9 bases. The J call may be wrong; the DNA end is better matched by TRBJ2-1. The CDR3 totals 13 residues. Germline V gene data show CDR1 as MNHEY and CDR2 as SVGAGI.